This is a list of T cell receptor beta chains from one sample in a study of glioma-infiltrating T cells after dendritic cell vaccination. Measured with immunoSEQ multiplex PCR; TCRdb has only the in-frame clones, and not every one. There are fewer than 50,000 clones in the sample; roughly four fifths occur only once, and about 7.8% lies in the top ten. The sample here was blood, taken before dendritic cell vaccination. The source is a human donor with glioblastoma. CDR3s include the opening cysteine and the closing phenylalanine or tryptophan. Each record gives: D gene, clone size, CDR3 length, J gene, V gene, CDR3 DNA, CDR3 protein. A D gene is named only where the DNA matches it firmly. Only some rows state a clone size, as once, few, many or a class for expanded clones.

d_gene: -; abundance: -; len: 13; j_gene: TRBJ2-5; v_gene: TRBV10-1; CDR3nt: TGCGCCAGCAGTCCGGTTTCCACGGGGACCCAGTACTTC; CDR3aa: CASSPVSTGTQYF
d_gene: -; abundance: -; len: 14; j_gene: TRBJ1-1; v_gene: TRBV18; CDR3nt: TGTGCCAGCTCCCTCAGGGGAGGGGAGACTGAAGCTTTCTTT; CDR3aa: CASSLRGGETEAFF
d_gene: -; abundance: -; len: 12; j_gene: TRBJ2-1; v_gene: TRBV7-9; CDR3nt: TGTGCCAGCAGCAGACAGGAAAATGAGCAGTTCTTC; CDR3aa: CASSRQENEQFF
d_gene: TRBD1; abundance: -; len: 12; j_gene: TRBJ1-1; v_gene: TRBV5-4; CDR3nt: TGTGCCACCAGCAGGGGGCGCGATGAAGCTTTCTTT; CDR3aa: CATSRGRDEAFF
d_gene: TRBD2; abundance: -; len: 15; j_gene: TRBJ2-2; v_gene: TRBV6-5; CDR3nt: TGTGCCAGCAGACTAGCGGGGGGGCCCGGCGGGGAGCTGTTTTTT; CDR3aa: CASRLAGGPGGELFF
d_gene: TRBD2; abundance: -; len: 13; j_gene: TRBJ2-7; v_gene: TRBV7-9; CDR3nt: TGTGCCAGCACGGGGGGAAGGGGCGATGAGCAGTACTTC; CDR3aa: CASTGGRGDEQYF
d_gene: TRBD1; abundance: -; len: 16; j_gene: TRBJ2-7; v_gene: TRBV6-6; CDR3nt: TGTGCCAGCAGTTACTCAAGGGCAGGGGGCTCCTACGAGCAGTACTTC; CDR3aa: CASSYSRAGGSYEQYF
d_gene: -; abundance: -; len: 11; j_gene: TRBJ2-5; v_gene: TRBV9; CDR3nt: TGTGCCAGCAGTATACAAGAGACCCAGTACTTC; CDR3aa: CASSIQETQYF
d_gene: -; abundance: -; len: 13; j_gene: TRBJ1-5; v_gene: TRBV6-5; CDR3nt: TGTGCCAGCAGCGGACAGCAGAATCAGCCCCAGCATTTT; CDR3aa: CASSGQQNQPQHF
d_gene: -; abundance: -; len: 14; j_gene: TRBJ2-7; v_gene: TRBV7-9; CDR3nt: TGTGCCGGGGGTCAGGACAGACCTCCCTACGAGCAGTACTTC; CDR3aa: CAGGQDRPPYEQYF
d_gene: -; abundance: -; len: 16; j_gene: TRBJ1-6; v_gene: TRBV27; CDR3nt: TGTGCCAGCAGTTTATCTAGCAGCTCCTATAATTCCCCCCTCCACTTT; CDR3aa: CASSLSSSSYNSPLHF
d_gene: -; abundance: -; len: 17; j_gene: TRBJ2-2; v_gene: TRBV19; CDR3nt: TGTGCCAGTAGTATCCCCCCACGGGAAACGGACACCGGGGAGCTGTTTTTT; CDR3aa: CASSIPPRETDTGELFF
d_gene: TRBD2; abundance: -; len: 16; j_gene: TRBJ2-3; v_gene: TRBV15; CDR3nt: TGTGCCACCAGCAGTAGCGGGGGGGCCCACACAGATACGCAGTATTTT; CDR3aa: CATSSSGGAHTDTQYF
d_gene: TRBD1; abundance: -; len: 15; j_gene: TRBJ1-2; v_gene: TRBV7-6; CDR3nt: TGTGCCAGCAGCCATGACGGACGACAGGGGAATGGCTACACCTTC; CDR3aa: CASSHDGRQGNGYTF
d_gene: -; abundance: -; len: 14; j_gene: TRBJ1-1; v_gene: TRBV19; CDR3nt: TGTGCCAGTAGTATCCCCGAGGCTCTCACTGAAGCTTTCTTT; CDR3aa: CASSIPEALTEAFF
d_gene: -; abundance: -; len: 12; j_gene: TRBJ1-1; v_gene: TRBV6-1; CDR3nt: TGTGCCAGCAGTCCAACCCCGATTAGTACGTTCTTT; CDR3aa: CASSPTPISTFF
d_gene: TRBD1; abundance: -; len: 15; j_gene: TRBJ2-7; v_gene: TRBV6-6; CDR3nt: TGTGCCAGCAGTAATCCGACAGGGATCTCCTACGAGCAGTACTTC; CDR3aa: CASSNPTGISYEQYF
d_gene: TRBD1; abundance: once; len: 17; j_gene: TRBJ2-7; v_gene: TRBV5-4; CDR3nt: TGTGCCAGCAGCTTAACAGGGGGCGAGTCCCCCTCCTACGAGCAGTACTTC; CDR3aa: CASSLTGGESPSYEQYF
d_gene: TRBD1; abundance: few; len: 17; j_gene: TRBJ1-3; v_gene: TRBV30; CDR3nt: TGTGCCCGGCACCGGGGGACAGGGGGAGACTCTGGAAACACCATATATTTT; CDR3aa: CARHRGTGGDSGNTIYF
d_gene: TRBD1; abundance: -; len: 15; j_gene: TRBJ2-4; v_gene: TRBV4-2; CDR3nt: TGTGCCAGCAGCCCGAGACAGGGGGCAGGAAACATTCAGTACTTC; CDR3aa: CASSPRQGAGNIQYF
d_gene: -; abundance: few; len: 13; j_gene: TRBJ1-2; v_gene: TRBV10-1; CDR3nt: TGCGCCAGCAGTGTTAGGAGGGACTATGGCTACACCTTC; CDR3aa: CASSVRRDYGYTF
d_gene: -; abundance: once; len: 14; j_gene: TRBJ2-7; v_gene: TRBV27; CDR3nt: TGTGCCAGCAGCGATGGGGCTGTAGCCTACGAGCAGTACTTC; CDR3aa: CASSDGAVAYEQYF
d_gene: -; abundance: -; len: 15; j_gene: TRBJ1-4; v_gene: TRBV9; CDR3nt: TGTGCCAGCAGCGCCGCGAATAACCGGGGGGAAAAACTGTTTTTT; CDR3aa: CASSAANNRGEKLFF
d_gene: TRBD1; abundance: -; len: 15; j_gene: TRBJ1-6; v_gene: TRBV7-2; CDR3nt: TGTGCCAGCAGCTTAGGTCAGGGGGCGAGGTCACCCCTCCACTTT; CDR3aa: CASSLGQGARSPLHF
d_gene: -; abundance: once; len: 14; j_gene: TRBJ2-5; v_gene: TRBV7-2; CDR3nt: TGTGCCAGCAGCTCCCGACATAAGCAAGAGACCCAGTACTTC; CDR3aa: CASSSRHKQETQYF
d_gene: TRBD2; abundance: -; len: 18; j_gene: TRBJ2-2; v_gene: TRBV7-2; CDR3nt: TGTGCCAGCAGCTTAGAGATGAGGGCTAGCGGGGGGACCGGGGAGCTGTTTTTT; CDR3aa: CASSLEMRASGGTGELFF
d_gene: TRBD1; abundance: -; len: 15; j_gene: TRBJ1-2; v_gene: TRBV28; CDR3nt: TGTGCCAGCAGTGCCGGGACAGGGATTCGATATGGCTACACCTTC; CDR3aa: CASSAGTGIRYGYTF
d_gene: TRBD2; abundance: -; len: 18; j_gene: TRBJ2-5; v_gene: TRBV4-2; CDR3nt: TGTGCCAGCAGCCAGGACTTGATGGCGGGGGGGCCTTCAGAGACCCAGTACTTC; CDR3aa: CASSQDLMAGGPSETQYF
d_gene: -; abundance: few; len: 15; j_gene: TRBJ2-1; v_gene: TRBV29-1; CDR3nt: TGCAGCGTTCTGGGGAGGAGGGAGGCGCACAATGAGCAGTTCTTC; CDR3aa: CSVLGRREAHNEQFF
d_gene: TRBD1; abundance: -; len: 14; j_gene: TRBJ2-1; v_gene: TRBV28; CDR3nt: TGTGCCAGCAGCAACAGGGGAACCTACAATGAGCAGTTCTTC; CDR3aa: CASSNRGTYNEQFF
d_gene: -; abundance: -; len: 15; j_gene: TRBJ2-1; v_gene: TRBV7-2; CDR3nt: TGTGCCAGCAGCTTGGGGCCCACTGCCTACAATGAGCAGTTCTTC; CDR3aa: CASSLGPTAYNEQFF
d_gene: TRBD1; abundance: -; len: 14; j_gene: TRBJ2-7; v_gene: TRBV5-6; CDR3nt: TGTGCCAGCAGCACCCGGGACAGGGGCCACGAGCAGTACTTC; CDR3aa: CASSTRDRGHEQYF
d_gene: TRBD1; abundance: once; len: 13; j_gene: TRBJ1-2; v_gene: TRBV7-3; CDR3nt: TGTGCCAGCAGCTTTGGACAGGGTCAGGGCTACACCTTC; CDR3aa: CASSFGQGQGYTF
d_gene: TRBD1; abundance: -; len: 17; j_gene: TRBJ2-7; v_gene: TRBV28; CDR3nt: TGTGCCAGCCGCCCTCGAATCGGGGACAGGGGTAGGTACGAGCAGTACTTC; CDR3aa: CASRPRIGDRGRYEQYF
d_gene: TRBD2; abundance: -; len: 15; j_gene: TRBJ2-3; v_gene: TRBV5-1; CDR3nt: TGCGCCAGCAGCACCCTAGCGGGGGTGACAGATACGCAGTATTTT; CDR3aa: CASSTLAGVTDTQYF
d_gene: -; abundance: -; len: 15; j_gene: TRBJ1-6; v_gene: TRBV10-3; CDR3nt: TGTGCCATCAGTGACACTCAGGGATGGAATTCACCCCTCCACTTT; CDR3aa: CAISDTQGWNSPLHF
d_gene: -; abundance: -; len: 14; j_gene: TRBJ1-2; v_gene: TRBV27; CDR3nt: TGTGCCAGCAGTTTAACCGGAGTTAACTATGGCTACACCTTC; CDR3aa: CASSLTGVNYGYTF
d_gene: TRBD1; abundance: -; len: 19; j_gene: TRBJ1-6; v_gene: TRBV4-1; CDR3nt: TGCGCCAGCAGCTTGGGGGACAGGGGCATCCGAGGGGGTAATTCACCCCTCCACTTT; CDR3aa: CASSLGDRGIRGGNSPLHF
d_gene: TRBD1; abundance: -; len: 14; j_gene: TRBJ2-7; v_gene: TRBV19; CDR3nt: TGTGCCAGTAGTCCAGGACAGGGGGACTACGAGCAGTACTTC; CDR3aa: CASSPGQGDYEQYF
d_gene: -; abundance: once; len: 12; j_gene: TRBJ1-6; v_gene: TRBV7-6; CDR3nt: TGTGCCAGCAGCACTCGAAATTCCCCCCTCCACTTT; CDR3aa: CASSTRNSPLHF